This is a list of T cell receptor beta chains from one sample in a study of CD4 T cells in relation to SARS-CoV-2 and coronaviruses. Sequenced by immunoSEQ multiplex PCR; TCRdb stores in-frame clones only, minus some. The table shows about 56,000 clones, with roughly nine tenths occurring only once. The sample comprised naive CD4+ T cells from PBMCs. Every receptor here comes from an adult with COVID-19. Both conserved end residues are part of each CDR3. A D gene is named only where the DNA matches it firmly. Clone size appears in some rows only: once, few, many, or a class for an expanded clone.

CDR3	DNA	D	V	J	size
CASSPAQDSSTYGYTF	TGTGCCAGTAGTCCCGCGCAGGACAGCAGTACTTATGGCTACACCTTC	NA	TRBV19	TRBJ1-2	NA
CASSGPGYRGYTF	TGTGCCAGCAGTGGCCCGGGGTATAGGGGCTACACCTTC	NA	TRBV2	TRBJ1-2	few
CASSHDWDNAEQYF	TGTGCCAGCAGCCACGACTGGGATAATGCGGAGCAGTACTTC	NA	TRBV5-4	TRBJ2-7	once
CASSEPTRNNEQFF	TGTGCCAGCAGTGAACCGACTAGAAACAATGAGCAGTTCTTC	NA	TRBV6-1	TRBJ2-1	NA
CASINWSNQPQHF	TGTGCCAGCATAAACTGGAGCAATCAGCCCCAGCATTTT	NA	TRBV28	TRBJ1-5	NA
CASSILQSTDTQYF	TGTGCCAGCAGCATCCTCCAGTCCACAGATACGCAGTATTTT	NA	TRBV3-1/TRBV3-2	TRBJ2-3	NA
CASTPGSGVPNEQFF	TGTGCCAGCACCCCCGGTAGCGGGGTGCCCAATGAGCAGTTCTTC	TRBD2	TRBV6-5	TRBJ2-1	NA
CASSTIGGGEAFF	TGTGCCAGTAGTACCATTGGGGGGGGCGAAGCTTTCTTT	NA	TRBV19	TRBJ1-1	few
CASSLGNQPQHF	TGTGCCAGCAGCTTGGGGAATCAGCCCCAGCATTTT	NA	TRBV7-9	TRBJ1-5	NA
CASSLSYNEQFF	TGTGCCAGCAGCTTGTCGTACAATGAGCAGTTCTTC	NA	TRBV5-4	TRBJ2-1	once
CASSQVLPIQYF	TGTGCCAGCAGCCAAGTGTTGCCAATTCAGTACTTC	NA	TRBV3-1/TRBV3-2	TRBJ2-4	once
CASSQSSMNTEAFF	TGCGCCAGCAGTCAATCCTCAATGAACACTGAAGCTTTCTTT	NA	TRBV23-1	TRBJ1-1	NA
CATNIGSTDTQYF	TGTGCCACTAACATTGGTTCCACAGATACGCAGTATTTT	NA	TRBV15	TRBJ2-3	once
CAWRGGALREYNEQFF	TGTGCCTGGAGAGGCGGAGCTCTGAGGGAGTACAATGAGCAGTTCTTC	NA	TRBV30	TRBJ2-1	NA
CASSYTGGTNTQYF	TGTGCCAGCAGTTATACAGGAGGCACGAATACGCAGTATTTT	NA	TRBV6-6	TRBJ2-3	NA
CASSLGVQMNTEAFF	TGCGCCAGCAGCTTGGGGGTACAAATGAACACTGAAGCTTTCTTT	NA	TRBV5-1	TRBJ1-1	NA
CASSPTNLAGGLWLAKNIQYF	TGTGCCAGTAGCCCAACGAACCTAGCGGGAGGGTTATGGCTGGCCAAAAACATTCAGTACTTC	TRBD2	TRBV19	TRBJ2-4	NA
CASSAGLTQGGNRETQYF	TGTGCCAGCAGCGCCGGTCTGACCCAAGGCGGGAATCGAGAGACCCAGTACTTC	NA	TRBV9	TRBJ2-5	NA
CASSRRAYETQYF	TGTGCCAGCAGTAGGCGGGCTTACGAGACCCAGTACTTC	NA	TRBV6-4	TRBJ2-5	NA
CASSFPTAEMNQPQHF	TGCGCCAGCAGCTTCCCGACCGCCGAAATGAATCAGCCCCAGCATTTT	NA	TRBV5-1	TRBJ1-5	NA
CASSLRGNGPSTDTQYF	TGTGCCAGCAGCTTAAGGGGTAACGGACCTAGCACAGATACGCAGTATTTT	NA	TRBV7-3	TRBJ2-3	NA
CASSLSYLQQGTINNEQFF	TGTGCCAGCAGCTTATCCTATCTACAACAGGGGACGATAAACAATGAGCAGTTCTTC	TRBD1	TRBV7-6	TRBJ2-1	once
CASSGFRDTDRKF	TGTGCCAGCAGTGGGTTTAGGGACACAGATAGGAAATTT	NA	TRBV2	TRBJ1-1	once
CASSPPGVQETQYF	TGTGCCAGCAGTCCCCCAGGAGTCCAAGAGACCCAGTACTTC	NA	TRBV25-1	TRBJ2-5	NA
CASSIPGTEYEQYF	TGTGCCAGCAGTATCCCCGGGACGGAATACGAGCAGTACTTC	NA	TRBV2	TRBJ2-7	few
CASRETGYGYTF	TGTGCCAGCAGGGAGACAGGGTATGGCTACACCTTC	TRBD1	TRBV12-3/TRBV12-4	TRBJ1-2	NA
CASSLAETQYF	TGTGCCAGCAGCTTAGCAGAGACCCAGTACTTC	NA	TRBV11-2	TRBJ2-5	NA
CAIRPRDIYGYTF	TGTGCCATCAGGCCTCGGGACATATACGGCTACACCTTC	NA	TRBV10-3	TRBJ1-2	NA
CASGRPGQSKNIQYF	TGTGCCAGCGGCAGACCGGGACAGTCCAAAAACATTCAGTACTTC	TRBD1	TRBV6-5	TRBJ2-4	NA
CASRLAGGTDTQYF	TGTGCCAGTAGGCTAGCGGGCGGCACAGATACGCAGTATTTT	TRBD2	TRBV19	TRBJ2-3	NA
CATQAISGSFHEQYF	TGTGCCACCCAGGCGATCAGCGGGAGTTTTCACGAGCAGTACTTC	TRBD2	TRBV7-8	TRBJ2-7	NA
CASLDASEQFF	TGCGCCTCACTTGATGCCTCCGAGCAGTTCTTC	NA	TRBV5-1	TRBJ2-1	NA
CASSLSAKNIQYF	TGTGCCAGCAGCCTTTCTGCCAAAAACATTCAGTACTTC	NA	TRBV5-4	TRBJ2-4	NA
CASGVGLAGAGMILETQYF	TGTGCCAGCGGTGTGGGACTAGCGGGAGCTGGGATGATCCTCGAGACCCAGTACTTC	TRBD2	TRBV19	TRBJ2-5	NA
CASSLDDYSYNEQFF	TGTGCCAGCAGTTTGGATGACTACTCCTACAATGAGCAGTTCTTC	NA	TRBV28	TRBJ2-1	NA
CASSITSGTSYEQYF	TGTGCCAGCAGTATCACTAGCGGTACATCCTACGAGCAGTACTTC	TRBD2	TRBV28	TRBJ2-7	NA
CASSRTSTDTQYF	TGTGCCAGCAGTAGGACTAGCACAGATACGCAGTATTTT	NA	TRBV12-3/TRBV12-4	TRBJ2-3	once
CASSQDQFFRRASSYNEQFF	TGTGCCAGCAGCCAAGATCAGTTTTTTAGGCGGGCGAGCTCCTACAATGAGCAGTTCTTC	NA	TRBV14	TRBJ2-1	NA
CATSTWTAGSTDTQYF	TGTGCCACCAGCACTTGGACGGCGGGATCCACAGATACGCAGTATTTT	NA	TRBV15	TRBJ2-3	NA
CASSGGIAGVETQYF	TGTGCCAGCAGTGGGGGGATTGCGGGAGTGGAGACCCAGTACTTC	TRBD2	TRBV2	TRBJ2-5	NA
CATPEREGYNEQYF	TGTGCCACTCCCGAGAGGGAGGGATATAACGAGCAGTACTTC	TRBD2	TRBV9	TRBJ2-7	NA
CASSLVFSGNEQFF	TGTGCCAGCAGTTTAGTTTTCTCGGGAAATGAGCAGTTCTTC	NA	TRBV28	TRBJ2-1	NA
CASSMQPTVYSGANVLTF	TGTGCCAGTAGTATGCAGCCCACGGTGTATTCTGGGGCCAACGTCCTGACTTTC	NA	TRBV19	TRBJ2-6	NA
CASSVGGQGTQYF	TGTGCCAGCAGTGTGGGAGGACAAGGGACCCAGTACTTC	NA	TRBV25-1	TRBJ2-5	NA
CASSHEGQPNTGELFF	TGCGCCAGCAGCCATGAGGGACAACCGAACACCGGGGAGCTGTTTTTT	NA	TRBV4-1	TRBJ2-2	NA
CATKQTSGRDTGELFF	TGTGCCACAAAGCAGACCAGCGGGAGGGACACCGGGGAGCTGTTTTTT	TRBD2	TRBV6-4	TRBJ2-2	NA
CASSSWTRGITGELFF	TGTGCCAGCAGTTCCTGGACTAGAGGGATCACCGGGGAGCTGTTTTTT	TRBD2	TRBV28	TRBJ2-2	once
CATRANYGYTF	TGTGCGACTAGAGCGAACTATGGCTACACCTTC	NA	TRBV19	TRBJ1-2	NA
CASSLAVFTGELFF	TGCGCCAGCAGCTTGGCGGTATTCACCGGGGAGCTGTTTTTT	NA	TRBV5-1	TRBJ2-2	NA
CASSPMGHTEAFF	TGTGCCAGCAGCCCGATGGGGCACACTGAAGCTTTCTTT	NA	TRBV6-5	TRBJ1-1	NA
CASTGGQGLFYEQYF	TGTGCCAGCACCGGAGGACAGGGGCTCTTTTACGAGCAGTACTTC	TRBD1	TRBV2	TRBJ2-7	NA
CASSYYRDTGELFF	TGTGCCAGCAGCTATTACAGGGACACCGGGGAGCTGTTTTTT	NA	TRBV5-6	TRBJ2-2	once
CASSQTGNSPLHF	TGTGCCAGCAGTCAAACAGGGAATTCACCCCTCCACTTT	NA	TRBV14	TRBJ1-6	NA
CATSDPSGSSYNEQFF	TGTGCCACCAGTGATCCCTCCGGGAGCTCCTACAATGAGCAGTTCTTC	NA	TRBV24-1	TRBJ2-1	NA
CASMVGTLNTGELFF	TGTGCCAGCATGGTGGGGACTCTTAACACCGGGGAGCTGTTTTTT	NA	TRBV6-5	TRBJ2-2	NA